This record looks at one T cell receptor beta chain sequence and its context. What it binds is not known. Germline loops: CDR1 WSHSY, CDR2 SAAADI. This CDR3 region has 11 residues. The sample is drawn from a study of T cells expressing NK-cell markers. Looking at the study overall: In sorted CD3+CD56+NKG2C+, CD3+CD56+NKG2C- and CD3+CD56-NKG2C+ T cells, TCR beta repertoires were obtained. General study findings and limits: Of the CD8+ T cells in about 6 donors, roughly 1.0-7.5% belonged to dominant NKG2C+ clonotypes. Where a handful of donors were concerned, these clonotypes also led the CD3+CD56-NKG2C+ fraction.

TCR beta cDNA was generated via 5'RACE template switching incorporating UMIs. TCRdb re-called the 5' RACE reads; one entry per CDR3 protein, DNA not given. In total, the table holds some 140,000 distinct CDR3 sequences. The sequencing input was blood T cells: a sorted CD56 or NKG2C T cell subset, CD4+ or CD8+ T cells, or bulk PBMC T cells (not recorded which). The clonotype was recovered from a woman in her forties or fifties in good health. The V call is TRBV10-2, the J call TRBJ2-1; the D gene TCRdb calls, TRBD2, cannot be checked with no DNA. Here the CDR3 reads CASSEEGEQFF.